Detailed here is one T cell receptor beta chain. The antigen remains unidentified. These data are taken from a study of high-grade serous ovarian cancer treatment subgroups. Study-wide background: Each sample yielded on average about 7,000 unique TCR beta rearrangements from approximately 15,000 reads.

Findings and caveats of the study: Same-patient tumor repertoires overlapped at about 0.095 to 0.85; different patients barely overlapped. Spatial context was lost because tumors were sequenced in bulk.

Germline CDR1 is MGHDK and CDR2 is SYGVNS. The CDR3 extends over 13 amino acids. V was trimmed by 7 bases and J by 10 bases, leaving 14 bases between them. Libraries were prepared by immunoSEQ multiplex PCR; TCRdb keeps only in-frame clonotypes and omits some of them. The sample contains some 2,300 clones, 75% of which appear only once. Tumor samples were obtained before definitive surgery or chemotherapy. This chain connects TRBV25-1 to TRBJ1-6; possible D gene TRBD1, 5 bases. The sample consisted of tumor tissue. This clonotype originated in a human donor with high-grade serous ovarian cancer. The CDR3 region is CASKGRPGSPLHF. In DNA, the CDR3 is TGTGCCAGCAAGGGACGGCCCGGGTCACCCCTCCACTTT.